This T cell receptor beta chain was captured by sequencing in a study of blood T cell repertoires in COVID-19. The wider study: Collection of acute and convalescent COVID-19 samples took place in the United States, Italy and Spain. Sources were T cells, B-cell-depleted T cells, or PBMCs; the material itself was cDNA or gDNA.

As handled by the study authors: How many nucleated cells were present was estimated from reference gene primer amplification. Measured with immunoSEQ multiplex PCR; TCRdb has only the in-frame clones, and not every one. V and J calls and clone size are those listed in that table; D and trimming were worked out from the DNA. The sample shows some 45,000 clones, roughly 80% of them seen only once. V was pared by 4 bases and J by 8 bases, with 14 bases between. The CDR3 is 14 residues long. Germline V lookup: CDR1 SGHAT, CDR2 FQNNGV. The receptor was derived from a human donor in a cohort sampled during active COVID-19. The chain carries TRBV11-2 and TRBJ1-4; D ambiguous. The material sequenced was peripheral blood. The CDR3 loop is CASSSGGSREKLFF. CDR3 sequence (DNA): TGTGCCAGCAGCTCTGGCGGCAGTCGGGAAAAACTGTTTTTT.